These 9 T cell receptor beta chains came from one sample sequenced in a study of sequential checkpoint blockade in melanoma. TCRdb keeps only in-frame clones here, not all; method: immunoSEQ multiplex PCR. The sample gives approximately 31,000 clones, around nine tenths of which show up once; roughly a fifth is in the top ten. As to treatment: randomized to nivolumab then ipilimumab (arm A) or the reverse (arm B). The material was CD8+ T cells sorted from blood (inferred from file names), obtained from a patient given nivolumab and ipilimumab in sequence. The receptors were sampled from a human donor with melanoma.

The chain joins TRBV15 to TRBJ2-3, with TRBD1 matching 7 bases. Germline CDR1 is LNHNV and CDR2 is YYDKDF (reference sequence). This CDR3 region has 15 residues. Germline trimming cut 0 bases from V and 0 bases from J; bases unmatched to any gene: 0. CDR3: CATSRDRGSTDTQYF. The CDR3 DNA sequence: TGTGCCACCAGCAGAGACAGGGGGAGCACAGATACGCAGTATTTT.

The chain couples TRBV19 to TRBJ2-7; 11 bases are shared with TRBD1. CDR1 and CDR2 from the germline V gene are LNHDA and SQIVND (reference sequence). The CDR3 runs 14 residues. The J segment lost 6 bases and the V segment lost 4 bases, leaving 5 bases of the junction unmatched. The CDR3 reads CASSTRTGGSEQYF. Here the CDR3 DNA reads TGTGCCAGTAGTACGAGGACAGGGGGCAGCGAGCAGTACTTC. The whole variable domain, filled in from reference TRBV19 and TRBJ2-7, reads DGGITQSPKYLFRKEGQNVTLSCEQNLNHDAMYWYRQDPGQGLRLIYYSQIVNDFQKGDIAEGYSVSREKKESFPLTVTSAQKNPTAFYLCASSTRTGGSEQYFGPGTRLTVT.

The rearrangement links TRBV21-1 to TRBJ2-3; TRBD2 is the table's D call, not checked against the DNA. TRBV21-1 is flagged as a pseudogene. CDR3 length: 16 amino acids. The chain's CDR3 is CASSKAGAGGKDTQYF. CDR3 nucleotides: TGTGCCAGCAGCAAAGCCGGCGCGGGAGGGAAGGATACGCAGTATTTT.

This sequence joins TRBV18 and TRBJ1-6; D gene uncertain. The CDR3 has 15 residues. Germline V gives CDR1 KGHSH, CDR2 LQKENI. Trimming took off 0 bases at V and 7 bases at J, with 10 bases between the two ends. CDR3 region: CASSPPGRNNSPLHF. CDR3 DNA: TGTGCCAGCTCACCACCGGGCAGGAACAATTCACCCCTCCACTTT.

Only a few counts were recorded for this clone. This chain joins TRBV28 and TRBJ1-2; 8 nucleotides line up with TRBD1. The CDR3 contains 19 residues. V shed 2 bases and J 4 bases; nucleotides not matched to a gene: 18. CDR1 MDHEN and CDR2 SYDVKM come from the germline V gene. The CDR3 here is CASSLRWARGQGFGYGYTF. In DNA, the CDR3 is TGTGCCAGCAGTTTAAGATGGGCCAGGGGGCAAGGTTTTGGCTATGGCTACACCTTC.

The chain uses TRBV4-1 and TRBJ2-3; D perhaps matches TRBD2 (6 bases). V lost 4 bases and J lost 2, with 16 bases in between. The germline V gene encodes CDR1 MGHRA and CDR2 YSYEKL. CDR3 length: 16 amino acids. For the CDR3, the DNA is TGCGCCAGCAGCCGCCCTCCCGGGGAGGCCACAGATACGCAGTATTTT. It specifies CASSRPPGEATDTQYF.

The chain uses TRBV5-1 and TRBJ2-2; D possibly corresponds to TRBD1 (5 bases). Trimming shortened V by 1 base and J by 0 bases, and 10 bases separated the two germline ends. This CDR3 is built from 16 residues. The V gene's germline CDR1 is SGHRS and CDR2 YFSETQ. The CDR3 sequence is CASSLFGRANTGELFF. In DNA, the CDR3 is TGCGCCAGCAGCTTGTTTGGCAGGGCGAACACCGGGGAGCTGTTTTTT.

This clone showed up just a few times. This chain uses TRBV21-1 with TRBJ2-7; TRBD2 was called by the table and not checked on the DNA. TRBV21-1 is an annotated pseudogene. The CDR3 is 14 amino acids. CDR3 in amino acids: CASSKGVASYEQYF. The CDR3 nucleotides are TGTGCCAGCAGCAAAGGAGTAGCGAGCTACGAGCAGTACTTC.

The genes are TRBV9 and TRBJ2-7; 12 positions agree with TRBD2. This CDR3 has 15 amino acids. J lost 0 bases, V lost 3 bases, and 1 base had no gene match. Germline-derived CDR1 and CDR2 are SGDLS and YYNGEE. The CDR3 loop reads CASSATSGSSYEQYF. CDR3 coding DNA: TGTGCCAGCAGCGCGACTAGCGGGAGCTCCTACGAGCAGTACTTC.